Listed below are T cell receptor beta chains from one sample, sequenced in a study of blood T cell repertoires in COVID-19. Profiling relied on immunoSEQ multiplex PCR, and the TCRdb table lists in-frame clones only, not all of them. Here the sample spans some 150,000 clones, about nine tenths being singletons. Sequencing was carried out using peripheral blood. The receptors come from a man aged 65-85 years with acute or convalescent COVID-19. Both conserved end residues are part of each CDR3. A D gene is named only where the DNA matches it firmly. The size field is filled for only some rows; it gives once, few, many or a size class.

TRBV5-4	TRBJ2-1	15	TRBD1	NA	TGTGCCAGCAGCCGGACAGGGCATTTGGGTGATGAGCAGTTCTTC	CASSRTGHLGDEQFF
TRBV6-1	TRBJ1-2	15	NA	NA	TGTGCCAGCAGTGAAGGCCTGGGGGCGAATTATGGCTACACCTTC	CASSEGLGANYGYTF
TRBV9	TRBJ1-4	16	TRBD1	NA	TGTGCCAGCAGCGTAGCGGCGGACAGGATAAGAGAAAAACTGTTTTTT	CASSVAADRIREKLFF
TRBV24-1	TRBJ1-5	14	NA	NA	TGTGCCACCAGTGATCATCAGAGCAATCAGCCCCAGCATTTT	CATSDHQSNQPQHF
TRBV27	TRBJ1-2	14	TRBD1	many	TGTGCCAGCAGGTCCGGACAGGGGCCTTATGGCTACACCTTC	CASRSGQGPYGYTF
TRBV30	TRBJ1-2	15	NA	NA	TGTGCCTGGAGTGTATCTTGGACAGCCGATTATGGCTACACCTTC	CAWSVSWTADYGYTF
TRBV5-1	TRBJ1-1	16	NA	NA	TGCGCCAGCAGCTTGGGAGGCTTAGGGGTTGGGACTGAAGCTTTCTTT	CASSLGGLGVGTEAFF
TRBV28	TRBJ1-2	14	NA	NA	TGTGCCAGCAGTTTAATCCCGGAGACCTATGGCTACACCTTC	CASSLIPETYGYTF
TRBV9	TRBJ2-1	15	NA	NA	TGTGCCAGCAGCGCCGACGTCAGACTGTACAATGAGCAGTTCTTC	CASSADVRLYNEQFF
TRBV28	TRBJ2-1	14	TRBD1	NA	TGTGCCAGCAGTTTGGTCCAGGGGGCCGGGGAGCAGTTCTTC	CASSLVQGAGEQFF
TRBV19	TRBJ1-4	11	NA	few	TGTGCCAGTAGTATCGGGGAAAAACTGTTTTTT	CASSIGEKLFF
TRBV28	TRBJ2-3	16	TRBD2	NA	TGTGCCAGCAGAGACTATAGCGGGGGCTCGGGAGATACGCAGTATTTT	CASRDYSGGSGDTQYF
TRBV7-3	TRBJ2-1	14	NA	NA	TGTGCCAGCGGCAAGGCGGACTCCTACAATGAGCAGTTCTTC	CASGKADSYNEQFF
TRBV7-2	TRBJ1-4	16	TRBD1	NA	TGTGCCAGCAGCCCGGCCGCGGGACAGGGAAATGAAAAACTGTTTTTT	CASSPAAGQGNEKLFF
TRBV10-3	TRBJ2-2	17	TRBD2	NA	TGTGCCATCAGTGAGTCGGCTAGCGGGAGAAATACCGGGGAGCTGTTTTTT	CAISESASGRNTGELFF
TRBV6-5	TRBJ1-2	13	NA	NA	TGTGCCAGCAGTCCCGGAAGCCAGGGCGGCTACACCTTC	CASSPGSQGGYTF
TRBV5-3	TRBJ2-6	15	NA	NA	TGTGCCAGAAGCTTGGTTCCTGGCGGGGCCAACGTCCTGACTTTC	CARSLVPGGANVLTF
TRBV5-1	TRBJ2-3	15	NA	NA	TGCGCCAGCAGCATACAGGGGGAGGGTGTAGATACGCAGTATTTT	CASSIQGEGVDTQYF
TRBV27	TRBJ2-7	12	NA	NA	TGTGCCAGCAGTGACAGGAATTACGAGCAGTACTTC	CASSDRNYEQYF
TRBV25-1	TRBJ1-1	16	NA	NA	TGTGCCAGCAGTGAATATACTTTTGGGCGGAACACTGAAGCTTTCTTT	CASSEYTFGRNTEAFF